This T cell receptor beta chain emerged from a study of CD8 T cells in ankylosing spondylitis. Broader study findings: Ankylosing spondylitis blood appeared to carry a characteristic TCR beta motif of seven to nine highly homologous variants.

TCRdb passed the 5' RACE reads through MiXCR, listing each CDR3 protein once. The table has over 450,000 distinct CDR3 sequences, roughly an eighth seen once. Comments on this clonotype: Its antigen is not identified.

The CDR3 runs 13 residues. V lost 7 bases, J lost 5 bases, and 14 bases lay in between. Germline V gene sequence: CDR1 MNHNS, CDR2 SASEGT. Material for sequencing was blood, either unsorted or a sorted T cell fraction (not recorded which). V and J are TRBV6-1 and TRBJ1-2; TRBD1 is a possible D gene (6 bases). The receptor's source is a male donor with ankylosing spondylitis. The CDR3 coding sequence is TGTGCCAGCACCGGGCAGGGGTGGTATGGCTACACCTTC. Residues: CASTGQGWYGYTF.